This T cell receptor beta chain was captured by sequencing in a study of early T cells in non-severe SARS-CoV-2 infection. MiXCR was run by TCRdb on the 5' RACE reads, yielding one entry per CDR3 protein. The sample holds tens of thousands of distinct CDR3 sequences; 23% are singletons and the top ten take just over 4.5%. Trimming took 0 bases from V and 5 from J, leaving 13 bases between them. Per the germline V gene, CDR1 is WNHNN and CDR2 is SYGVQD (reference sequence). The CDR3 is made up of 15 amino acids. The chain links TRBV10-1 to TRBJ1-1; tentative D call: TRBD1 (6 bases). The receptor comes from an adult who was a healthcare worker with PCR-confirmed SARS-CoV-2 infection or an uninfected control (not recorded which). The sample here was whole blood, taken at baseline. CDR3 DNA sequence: TGCGCCAGCAGTGAGTCCCAGGGGCGCAGGACTGAAGCTTTCTTT. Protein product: CASSESQGRRTEAFF.